The rows below give T cell receptor beta chains drawn from one sample of a study of T cell responses to AZD1222 COVID-19 vaccine. Clones were sequenced by immunoSEQ multiplex PCR, and TCRdb holds only the in-frame ones, with some missing. In the table there are more than 85,000 clones, approximately 89% of which are singletons. The sample was peripheral blood, taken 28 days after the second AZD1222 dose. The receptors come from an adult who received the AZD1222 COVID-19 vaccine. The CDR3 runs from the conserved cysteine through the conserved F or W. The order of the fields is J gene, V gene, D gene, clone size, CDR3 DNA, CDR3 protein. The D gene is left open where the match is weak. Not all rows give a size; the values are once, few, many and, for expanded clones, a class.

TRBJ2-7,TRBV7-2,NA,NA,TGTGCCAGCAGCTTAGAAGGCAGTAGCGGAGTTTACGAGCAGTACTTC,CASSLEGSSGVYEQYF
TRBJ2-7,TRBV18,NA,NA,TGTGCCAGCTCAAGAGAGTCATCCTACGAGCAGTACTTC,CASSRESSYEQYF
TRBJ2-5,TRBV29-1,TRBD2,once,TGCAGCTTCCCGGGACTAGCGGGAGGGTTACAAGAGACCCAGTACTTC,CSFPGLAGGLQETQYF
TRBJ1-1,TRBV7-9,NA,NA,TGTGCCAGCAGCTTAGGGGGGTTGGGCTCCACTGAAGCTTTCTTT,CASSLGGLGSTEAFF
TRBJ2-5,TRBV24-1,NA,NA,TGTGCCACCAGTGATCGCCCGGGAGAGGGAACTGAGACCCAGTACTTC,CATSDRPGEGTETQYF
TRBJ1-2,TRBV7-8,TRBD1,NA,TGTGCCAGCAGCGGAGGACAGGGGTTAAGCTATGGCTACACCTTC,CASSGGQGLSYGYTF
TRBJ1-1,TRBV19,TRBD1,NA,TGTGCCAGTAGTTATGGGACAGGGTGGGACACGACTGAAGCTTTCTTT,CASSYGTGWDTTEAFF
TRBJ2-1,TRBV9,TRBD2,once,TGTGCCAGCAGCTTCACTAGCGGGGTTTACAATGAGCAGTTCTTC,CASSFTSGVYNEQFF
TRBJ2-5,TRBV27,TRBD1,NA,TGTGCCAGCAGTCCCCGGACAGGCCGCCAGTACTTC,CASSPRTGRQYF
TRBJ2-5,TRBV7-3,NA,NA,TGTGCCAGCAGCCGCACCCGGCAAGAGACCCAGTACTTC,CASSRTRQETQYF
TRBJ1-1,TRBV29-1,NA,once,TGCAGCGGGGGGGTGTGGGACACTGAAGCTTTCTTT,CSGGVWDTEAFF
TRBJ2-3,TRBV13,NA,NA,TGTGCCAGCAGCTCGTTAGTGTGGGGGCAGTATTTT,CASSSLVWGQYF
TRBJ2-6,TRBV27,TRBD2,NA,TGTGCCAGCAGGCTAGCGGGAGTTGTGAGTGGGGCCAACGTCCTGACTTTC,CASRLAGVVSGANVLTF
TRBJ1-1,TRBV6-5,NA,NA,TGTGCCAGCACCCAGGTGGGGGGTGGTACTGAAGCTTTCTTT,CASTQVGGGTEAFF
TRBJ2-5,TRBV10-3,TRBD1,NA,TGTGCCATCGGTCAGGGGGCCGAGGAGACCCAGTACTTC,CAIGQGAEETQYF
TRBJ2-5,TRBV7-2,NA,NA,TGTGCCAGCAGCTTAGAGGTCCGGAACCAGTACTTC,CASSLEVRNQYF
TRBJ2-3,TRBV19,NA,NA,TGTGCCAGTAGTAGCGGACAGTCTGGTCTTGCAGATACGCAGTATTTT,CASSSGQSGLADTQYF
TRBJ1-2,TRBV30,NA,NA,TGTGCCTGGAGCGACGGACAGTTAAACTATGGCTACACCTTC,CAWSDGQLNYGYTF
TRBJ2-7,TRBV5-1,NA,NA,TGCGCCAGCAGCCCTGGGGGCTACGAGCAGTACTTC,CASSPGGYEQYF
TRBJ1-1,TRBV7-9,TRBD1,once,TGTGCCAGCAGCCCCCGGACAGGGTGGGACACTGAAGCTTTCTTT,CASSPRTGWDTEAFF